This passage covers 5 T cell receptor beta chains from one sample sequenced in a study of T cell responses to AZD1222 COVID-19 vaccine. Some clones are missing from TCRdb's copy, which holds only in-frame ones; the method was immunoSEQ multiplex PCR. The table records more than 110,000 clones, 75% to 95% of them present only once. The sequencing here drew on peripheral blood, taken on day 0 of AZD1222 vaccination. The receptor source for this set is an adult in good health.

J is TRBJ2-7 and V is TRBV9, with D possibly matching TRBD2 (6 bases). CDR1 and CDR2 from the germline V gene are SGDLS and YYNGEE. The CDR3 sequence is 16 residues long. V gave up 1 base and J gave up 3 bases, with 17 bases separating them. The CDR3 region is CASSVLRDGGIYEQYF. The CDR3 DNA follows: TGTGCCAGCAGCGTATTGAGGGACGGGGGTATCTACGAGCAGTACTTC.

V gene TRBV7-9 combines with J gene TRBJ1-1; a weak D match, TRBD1 (5 bases). The germline CDR1 and CDR2 sequences are SEHNR and FQNEAQ (reference sequence). The V and J ends lost 0 bases and 2 bases respectively, with 10 bases between them. There are 15 residues in the CDR3. CDR3 loop: CASSLAPQANTEAFF. The CDR3 coding sequence is TGTGCCAGCAGCTTAGCGCCACAGGCCAACACTGAAGCTTTCTTT. Full variable domain (rest looked up from reference TRBV7-9 and TRBJ1-1): DTGVSQNPRHKITKRGQNVTFRCDPISEHNRLYWYRQTLGQGPEFLTYFQNEAQLEKSRLLSDRFSAERPKGSFSTLEIQRTEQGDSAMYLCASSLAPQANTEAFFGQGTRLTVV.

This clone was seen a single time. This chain links TRBV5-4 with TRBJ1-2, with 9 bases fitting TRBD1. The CDR3 has 13 amino acids. CDR1 is SGHNT and CDR2 is YYREEE in the germline V gene (reference sequence). V was pared by 3 bases and J by 6 bases, with 3 bases of the junction left unmatched. CDR3 protein: CASSWTGEDGYTF. The DNA of the CDR3 is TGTGCCAGCAGCTGGACAGGGGAGGATGGCTACACCTTC. The full variable domain, completed using reference TRBV5-4 and TRBJ1-2, is ETGVTQSPTHLIKTRGQQVTLRCSSQSGHNTVSWYQQALGQGPQFIFQYYREEENGRGNFPPRFSGLQFPNYSSELNVNALELDDSALYLCASSWTGEDGYTFGSGTRLTVV.

This clone is a singleton in its sample. The genes are TRBV4-1 and TRBJ1-2; no clear D. Germline CDR1 and CDR2: MGHRA and YSYEKL. V lost 0 bases to trimming and J lost 3 bases, with 11 bases between them. The CDR3 is 15 residues long. CDR3 residues: CASSQDLTDDYGYTF. DNA for the CDR3: TGCGCCAGCAGCCAAGATCTGACGGACGACTATGGCTACACCTTC.

The chain employs TRBV6-5 and TRBJ1-1; the D is unclear. CDR1 and CDR2 from the germline V gene are MNHEY and SVGAGI. Trimming removed 8 bases at V and 7 bases at J, with 20 bases between. This CDR3 contains 14 residues. The CDR3 region is CASFGYSDDSEAFF. As DNA, the CDR3 is TGTGCCAGCTTTGGTTATTCCGATGATAGTGAAGCTTTCTTT.